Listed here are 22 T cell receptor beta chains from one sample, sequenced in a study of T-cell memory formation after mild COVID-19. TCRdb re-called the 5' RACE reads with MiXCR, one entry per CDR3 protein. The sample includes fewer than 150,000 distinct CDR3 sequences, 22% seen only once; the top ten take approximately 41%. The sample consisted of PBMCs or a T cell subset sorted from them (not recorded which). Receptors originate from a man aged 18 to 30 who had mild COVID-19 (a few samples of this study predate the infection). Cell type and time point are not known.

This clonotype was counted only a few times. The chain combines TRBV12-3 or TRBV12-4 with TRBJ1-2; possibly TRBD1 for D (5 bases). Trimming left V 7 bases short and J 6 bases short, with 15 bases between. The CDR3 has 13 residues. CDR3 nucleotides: TGTGCCAGCACCCCTTATGTAGGGGATGGCTACACCTTC. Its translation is CASTPYVGDGYTF.

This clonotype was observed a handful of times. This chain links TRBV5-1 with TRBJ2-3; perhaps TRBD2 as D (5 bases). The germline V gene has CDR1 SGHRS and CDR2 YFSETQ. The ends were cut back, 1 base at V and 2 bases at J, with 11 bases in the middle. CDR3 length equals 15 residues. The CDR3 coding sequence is TGCGCCAGCAGCTTGATCGCGGGTGACACAGATACGCAGTATTTT. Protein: CASSLIAGDTDTQYF.

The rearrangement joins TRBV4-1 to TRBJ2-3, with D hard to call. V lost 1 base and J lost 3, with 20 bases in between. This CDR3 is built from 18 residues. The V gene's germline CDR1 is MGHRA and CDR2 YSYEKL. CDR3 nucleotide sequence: TGCGCCAGCAGCCAAGCCCCCCCCGCCGGCCTTGGGACAGATACGCAGTATTTT. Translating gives CASSQAPPAGLGTDTQYF.

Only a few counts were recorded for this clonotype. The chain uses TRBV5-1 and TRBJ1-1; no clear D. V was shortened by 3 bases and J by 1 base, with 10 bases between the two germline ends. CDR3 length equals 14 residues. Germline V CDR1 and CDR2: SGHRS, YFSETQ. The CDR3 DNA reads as TGCGCCAGCAGCTATCGGGGTTCGAACACTGAAGCTTTCTTT. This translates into CASSYRGSNTEAFF.

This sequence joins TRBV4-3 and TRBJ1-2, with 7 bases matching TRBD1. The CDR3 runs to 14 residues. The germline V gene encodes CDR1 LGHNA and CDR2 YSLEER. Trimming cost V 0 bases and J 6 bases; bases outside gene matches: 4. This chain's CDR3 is CASSQETGSHGYTF. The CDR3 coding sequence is TGCGCCAGCAGCCAAGAGACAGGGTCGCATGGCTACACCTTC.

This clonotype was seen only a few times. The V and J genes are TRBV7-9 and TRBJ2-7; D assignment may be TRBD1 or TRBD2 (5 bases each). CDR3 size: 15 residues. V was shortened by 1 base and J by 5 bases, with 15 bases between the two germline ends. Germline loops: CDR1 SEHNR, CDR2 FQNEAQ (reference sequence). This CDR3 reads CASSLVLRGSDEQYF. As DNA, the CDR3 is TGTGCCAGCAGCTTAGTTCTACGGGGCTCGGACGAGCAGTACTTC.

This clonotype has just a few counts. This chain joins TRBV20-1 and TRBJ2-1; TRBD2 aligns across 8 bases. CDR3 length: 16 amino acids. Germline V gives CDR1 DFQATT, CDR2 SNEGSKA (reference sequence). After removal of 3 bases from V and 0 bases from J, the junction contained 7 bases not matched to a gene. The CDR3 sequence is CSARARGDFSYNEQFF. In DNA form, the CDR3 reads TGCAGTGCTAGGGCGCGGGGGGACTTCTCCTACAATGAGCAGTTCTTC.

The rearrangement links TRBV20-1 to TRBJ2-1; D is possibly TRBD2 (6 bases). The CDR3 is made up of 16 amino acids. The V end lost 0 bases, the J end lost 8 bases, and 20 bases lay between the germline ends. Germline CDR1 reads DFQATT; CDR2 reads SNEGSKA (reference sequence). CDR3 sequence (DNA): TGCAGTGCTAGAGATGGCCTAGGGGAGCGGGCCGATGAGCAGTTCTTC. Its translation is CSARDGLGERADEQFF.

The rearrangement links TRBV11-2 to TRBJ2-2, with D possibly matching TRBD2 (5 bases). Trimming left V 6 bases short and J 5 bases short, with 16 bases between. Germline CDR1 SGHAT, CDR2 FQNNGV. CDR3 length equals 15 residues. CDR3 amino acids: CASRDSSGWTGELFF. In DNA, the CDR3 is TGTGCCAGCAGGGACTCCTCGGGGTGGACCGGGGAGCTGTTTTTT.

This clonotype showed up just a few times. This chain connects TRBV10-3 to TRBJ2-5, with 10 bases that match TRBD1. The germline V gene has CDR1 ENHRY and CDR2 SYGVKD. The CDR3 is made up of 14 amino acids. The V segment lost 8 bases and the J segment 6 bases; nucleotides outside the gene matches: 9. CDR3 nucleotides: TGTGCCATCGGGACAGGGGACCTTCTGAAGACCCAGTACTTC. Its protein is CAIGTGDLLKTQYF.

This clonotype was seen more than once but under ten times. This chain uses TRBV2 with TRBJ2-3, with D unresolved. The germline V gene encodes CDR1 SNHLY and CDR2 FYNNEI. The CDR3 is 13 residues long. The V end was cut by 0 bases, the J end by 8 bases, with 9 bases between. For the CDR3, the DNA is TGTGCCAGCAGTGAAGCTTCGGCGAGTACGCAGTATTTT. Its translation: CASSEASASTQYF.

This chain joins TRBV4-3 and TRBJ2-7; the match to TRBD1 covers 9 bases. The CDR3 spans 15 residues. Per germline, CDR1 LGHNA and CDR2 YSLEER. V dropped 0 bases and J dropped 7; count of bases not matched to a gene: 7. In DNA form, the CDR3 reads TGCGCCAGCAGCCAAGATGTCACAGGGGGCTATGAGCAGTACTTC. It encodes CASSQDVTGGYEQYF.

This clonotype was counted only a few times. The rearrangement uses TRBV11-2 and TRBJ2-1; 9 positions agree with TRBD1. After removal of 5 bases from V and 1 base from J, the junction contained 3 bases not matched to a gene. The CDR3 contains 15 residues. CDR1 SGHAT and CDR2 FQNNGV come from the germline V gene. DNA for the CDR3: TGTGCCAGCAGCCCCGGGACAGGGTCCTACAATGAGCAGTTCTTC. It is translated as CASSPGTGSYNEQFF.

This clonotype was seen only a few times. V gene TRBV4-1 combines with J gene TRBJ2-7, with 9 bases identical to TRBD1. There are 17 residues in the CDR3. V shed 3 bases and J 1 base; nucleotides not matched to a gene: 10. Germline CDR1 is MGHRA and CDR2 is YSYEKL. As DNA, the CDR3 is TGCGCCAGCAGCCACCTCATGAAGACAGGGGGTTCCTACGAGCAGTACTTC. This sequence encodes CASSHLMKTGGSYEQYF.

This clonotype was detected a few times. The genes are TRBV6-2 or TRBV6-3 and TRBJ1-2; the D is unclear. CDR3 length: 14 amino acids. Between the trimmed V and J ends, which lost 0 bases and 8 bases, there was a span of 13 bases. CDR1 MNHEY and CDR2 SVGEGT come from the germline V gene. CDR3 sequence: CASSYSSIVSGYTF. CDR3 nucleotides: TGTGCCAGCAGTTACTCGAGTATTGTCAGCGGCTACACCTTC.

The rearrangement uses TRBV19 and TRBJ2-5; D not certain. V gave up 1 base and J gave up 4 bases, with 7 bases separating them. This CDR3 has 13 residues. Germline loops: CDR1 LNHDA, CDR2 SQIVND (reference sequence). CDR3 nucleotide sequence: TGTGCCAGTAGTATAGTTGGCGGAGAGACCCAGTACTTC. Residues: CASSIVGGETQYF. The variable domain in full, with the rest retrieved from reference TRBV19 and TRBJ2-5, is DGGITQSPKYLFRKEGQNVTLSCEQNLNHDAMYWYRQDPGQGLRLIYYSQIVNDFQKGDIAEGYSVSREKKESFPLTVTSAQKNPTAFYLCASSIVGGETQYFGPGTRLLVL.

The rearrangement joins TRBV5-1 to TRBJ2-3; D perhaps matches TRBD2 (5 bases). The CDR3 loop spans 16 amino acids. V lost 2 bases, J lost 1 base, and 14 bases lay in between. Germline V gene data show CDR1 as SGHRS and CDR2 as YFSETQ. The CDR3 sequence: CASSFTAALGTDTQYF. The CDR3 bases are TGCGCCAGCAGCTTTACAGCGGCCCTCGGCACAGATACGCAGTATTTT.

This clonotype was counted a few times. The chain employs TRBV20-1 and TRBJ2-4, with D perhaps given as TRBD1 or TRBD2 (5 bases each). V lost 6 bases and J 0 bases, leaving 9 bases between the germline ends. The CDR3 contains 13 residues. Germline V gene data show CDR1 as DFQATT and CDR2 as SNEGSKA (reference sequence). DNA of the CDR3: TGCAGTGCCAGGGAGATAGCCAAAAACATTCAGTACTTC. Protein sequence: CSAREIAKNIQYF.

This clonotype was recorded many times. The CDR3 region has the DNA TGTGCCAGCGGGCCTGGGACAGGGAACACTGAAGCTTTCTTT. Protein sequence: CASGPGTGNTEAFF. The V gene is TRBV7-9, the J gene TRBJ1-1, with 8 nucleotides matching TRBD1. CDR1 SEHNR and CDR2 FQNEAQ come from the germline V gene (reference sequence). The CDR3 contains 14 residues. V shed 8 bases and J 1 base; nucleotides not matched to a gene: 6. Looking up the rest from reference TRBV7-9 and TRBJ1-1 gives the full variable domain: DTGVSQNPRHKITKRGQNVTFRCDPISEHNRLYWYRQTLGQGPEFLTYFQNEAQLEKSRLLSDRFSAERPKGSFSTLEIQRTEQGDSAMYLCASGPGTGNTEAFFGQGTRLTVV.

The chain's CDR3 is CASSFGRGLGETQYF. In DNA, the CDR3 is TGTGCCAGCAGCTTTGGCAGGGGGCTGGGGGAGACCCAGTACTTC. This chain uses TRBV11-2 with TRBJ2-5, with 8 nucleotides matching TRBD1. V trimming: 3 bases; J trimming: 5 bases; junction bases outside the gene matches: 8. CDR3 length: 15 amino acids. Germline V CDR1 and CDR2: SGHAT, FQNNGV.

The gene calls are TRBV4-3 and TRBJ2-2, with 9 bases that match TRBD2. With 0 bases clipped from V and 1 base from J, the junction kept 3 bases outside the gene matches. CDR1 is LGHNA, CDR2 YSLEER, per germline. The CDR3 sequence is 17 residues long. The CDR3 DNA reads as TGCGCCAGCAGCCAAGACCTAGCGGGGTTGAACACCGGGGAGCTGTTTTTT. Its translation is CASSQDLAGLNTGELFF.

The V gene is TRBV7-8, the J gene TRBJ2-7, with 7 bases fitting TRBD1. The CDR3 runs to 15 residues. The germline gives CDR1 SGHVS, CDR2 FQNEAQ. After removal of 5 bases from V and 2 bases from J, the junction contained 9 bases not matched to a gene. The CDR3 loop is CASSPRGQRTYEQYF. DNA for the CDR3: TGTGCCAGCAGCCCCAGGGGACAGCGCACCTACGAGCAGTACTTC.